One and the same sample provided the 21 T cell receptor beta chains below, sequenced in a study of blood T cell repertoires in COVID-19. The assay was immunoSEQ multiplex PCR, and TCRdb's table has in-frame clones only and misses some. The data contain about 95,000 clones, roughly 90% of them singletons. Sequencing was done on a sample of peripheral blood. These receptors were collected from a man aged 55 to 70 with COVID-19, enrolled during active disease.

This sequence joins TRBV29-1 and TRBJ2-1; 11 bases map to TRBD2. The CDR3 length is 16 residues. The germline gives CDR1 SQVTM, CDR2 ANQGSEA. The V segment lost 2 bases and the J segment 14 bases; nucleotides outside the gene matches: 17. CDR3 DNA: TGCAGCGTTGAATTGCGGCTAGCGGGAGGAGGGAAGGAGGAGTTCTTC. Protein: CSVELRLAGGGKEEFF.

V usage is TRBV27 and J usage is TRBJ1-2; 7 nucleotides align to TRBD1. Germline V gene lookup returns CDR1 MNHEY and CDR2 SMNVEV (reference sequence). This CDR3 spans 13 amino acids. J was trimmed by 13 bases and V by 3 bases; bases with no gene match: 11. The CDR3 DNA reads TGTGCCAGCAGTTTTGGGGGGCAGGGGGACCCCACCTTC. Translated: CASSFGGQGDPTF.

CDR3 region: CASSHADRSGELFF. In DNA, the CDR3 is TGTGCCAGCAGCCATGCGGACAGGAGCGGGGAGCTGTTTTTT. This chain connects TRBV3-1 (or the pseudogene TRBV3-2) to TRBJ2-2, with 7 positions matching TRBD1. V lost 3 bases, J lost 7 bases, and 5 bases stayed unmatched. The CDR3 is made up of 14 amino acids. Germline V gene sequence: CDR1 LGHDT, CDR2 YNNKEL (reference sequence).

The genes are TRBV6-2 or TRBV6-3 and TRBJ2-5, with TRBD2 identical over 8 bases. Germline V lookup: CDR1 MNHEY, CDR2 SVGEGT. The CDR3 has 13 residues. V shed 6 bases, J shed 5 bases, and the junction held 5 bases outside the gene matches. CDR3: CASSPAGAETQYF. In DNA form, the CDR3 reads TGTGCCAGCAGCCCAGCGGGGGCTGAGACCCAGTACTTC.

The rearrangement uses TRBV10-3 and TRBJ1-1, with D possibly TRBD1 on 6 matching bases. Germline values: CDR1 ENHRY, CDR2 SYGVKD. The CDR3 length is 15 residues. The V end lost 3 bases, the J end lost 5 bases, and 16 bases lay between the germline ends. CDR3 loop: CAISDLGGGQTEAFF. The CDR3 bases are TGTGCCATCAGTGACCTAGGGGGGGGGCAAACTGAAGCTTTCTTT.

This chain joins TRBV29-1 and TRBJ2-1, with 8 bases matching TRBD2. Germline CDR1 and CDR2: SQVTM and ANQGSEA. The CDR3 is 11 amino acids. Trimming at V came to 4 bases and at J to 15 bases, leaving 8 bases not matched to a gene. Here the CDR3 reads CSVVEREGRFF. CDR3 coding DNA: TGCAGCGTTGTTGAACGGGAGGGCCGGTTCTTC.

The genes are TRBV18 and TRBJ2-7, with TRBD2 as a possible D gene (6 bases). The CDR3 has 16 residues. Germline V lookup: CDR1 KGHSH, CDR2 LQKENI. V lost 1 base and J 0 bases, leaving 13 bases between the germline ends. The CDR3 nucleotides are TGTGCCAGCTCACCACTAGCGGTTCGAAGCTCCTACGAGCAGTACTTC. Translating it yields CASSPLAVRSSYEQYF.

The rearrangement links TRBV2 to TRBJ2-7; 12 bases map to TRBD2. CDR3 length: 15 amino acids. The J segment lost 4 bases and the V segment lost 2 bases, leaving 3 bases of the junction unmatched. Germline V gives CDR1 SNHLY, CDR2 FYNNEI. The CDR3 DNA reads as TGTGCCAGCAGTGAAAGGCTAGCGGGAGGGTACGAGCAGTACTTC. This sequence encodes CASSERLAGGYEQYF.

The gene calls are TRBV7-9 and TRBJ1-2; TRBD1 agrees at 9 bases. V shed 5 bases, J shed 8 bases, and the junction held 12 bases outside the gene matches. This CDR3 is built from 15 residues. Germline V gene sequence: CDR1 SEHNR, CDR2 FQNEAQ (reference sequence). CDR3 in DNA: TGTGCCAGCAGCCCCCCGGGACAGGGATTAGTAGGCTACACCTTC. It is translated as CASSPPGQGLVGYTF. Based on the CDR3 plus reference TRBV7-9 and TRBJ1-2, the full variable domain is DTGVSQNPRHKITKRGQNVTFRCDPISEHNRLYWYRQTLGQGPEFLTYFQNEAQLEKSRLLSDRFSAERPKGSFSTLEIQRTEQGDSAMYLCASSPPGQGLVGYTFGSGTRLTVV.

This sequence joins TRBV25-1 and TRBJ2-7, with TRBD1 as a possible D gene (6 bases). Germline V gives CDR1 MGHDK, CDR2 SYGVNS. V was clipped by 5 bases and J by 0 bases, with 14 bases between them. This CDR3 region has 15 residues. This chain's CDR3 is CASSPTTGLSYEQYF. The CDR3 DNA sequence: TGTGCCAGCAGTCCCACGACAGGCCTCTCCTACGAGCAGTACTTC.

The J gene is TRBJ2-7, the V gene TRBV10-2; a possible D gene is TRBD2 (5 bases). The ends were cut back, 0 bases at V and 6 bases at J, with 15 bases in the middle. Germline V lookup: CDR1 WSHSY, CDR2 SAAADI. The CDR3 length is 15 residues. DNA of the CDR3: TGCGCCAGCAGTGAGTCTCAGCCCCGAGGGTCCGAGCAGTACTTC. Protein: CASSESQPRGSEQYF.

J is TRBJ1-3 and V is TRBV4-1, with D perhaps matching TRBD1 (5 bases). Trimming cost V 0 bases and J 4 bases, with 10 bases left between them. The CDR3 runs to 15 residues. Germline-derived CDR1 and CDR2 are MGHRA and YSYEKL. CDR3 residues: CASSQDRGNGNTIYF. Written as DNA, the CDR3 is TGCGCCAGCAGCCAAGATCGGGGGAACGGAAACACCATATATTTT.

This chain joins TRBV2 and TRBJ2-3; the D gene is possibly TRBD2 (5 bases). CDR3 size: 14 residues. The ends were cut back, 6 bases at V and 2 bases at J, with 12 bases in the middle. From germline, CDR1 is SNHLY and CDR2 FYNNEI. The chain's CDR3 is CASSRLLFTDTQYF. The CDR3, as DNA: TGTGCCAGCAGCCGACTACTATTCACAGATACGCAGTATTTT.

This chain links TRBV6-5 with TRBJ2-2; TRBD1 aligns across 7 bases. V lost 6 bases, J lost 1 base, and 5 bases stayed unmatched. This CDR3 comprises 15 residues. CDR1 is MNHEY, CDR2 SVGAGI, per germline. The chain's CDR3 is CASRARGLNTGELFF. CDR3 coding DNA: TGTGCCAGCAGGGCTAGGGGGCTGAACACCGGGGAGCTGTTTTTT.

This chain joins TRBV11-2 and TRBJ2-7; no firm D call. The CDR3 is made up of 14 amino acids. The V gene lost 2 bases and the J gene lost 3 bases, with 11 bases spanning the gap. Germline CDR1 is SGHAT and CDR2 is FQNNGV. The CDR3 DNA follows: TGTGCCAGCAGCTTATATGGAGCCGTCTACGAGCAGTACTTC. This sequence encodes CASSLYGAVYEQYF.

The gene calls are TRBV11-3 and TRBJ2-5; D unclear. Trimming cost V 2 bases and J 3 bases, with 7 bases left between them. CDR1 is SGHNT and CDR2 is YENEEA in the germline V gene. This CDR3 is built from 13 residues. This CDR3 is CASSLSSEETQYF. As DNA, the CDR3 is TGTGCCAGCAGCTTATCGTCCGAAGAGACCCAGTACTTC.

The chain couples TRBV11-2 to TRBJ1-5; D is ambiguous. The CDR3 is 12 residues long. Germline V gene sequence: CDR1 SGHAT, CDR2 FQNNGV. Trimming cost V 4 bases and J 6 bases, with 7 bases left between them. The CDR3 protein is CASSSEGQPQHF. The CDR3 DNA is TGTGCCAGCAGCTCGGAGGGTCAGCCCCAGCATTTT.

This clone occurred a few times. The chain joins TRBV5-1 to TRBJ2-1, with D possibly TRBD2 on 5 matching bases. Trimming shortened V by 4 bases and J by 6 bases, and 14 bases separated the two germline ends. Germline CDR1 is SGHRS and CDR2 is YFSETQ. This CDR3 spans 14 amino acids. CDR3 nucleotide sequence: TGCGCCAGCAGCAGACTACCCCGGTCCAATGAGCAGTTCTTC. Protein product: CASSRLPRSNEQFF.

At least ten counts were recorded for this clone. This chain's CDR3 is CASSLGLRGDTEAFF. CDR3 sequence (DNA): TGTGCCAGCAGCTTAGGGCTCAGGGGGGACACTGAAGCTTTCTTT. The rearrangement links TRBV7-2 to TRBJ1-1; 7 nucleotides align to TRBD1. V was clipped by 1 base and J by 3 bases; unmatched bases: 5. CDR1 and CDR2 from the germline V gene are SGHTA and FQGNSA. The CDR3 spans 15 residues.

The CDR3 sequence is CASSVEGQGAFYEQYF. In DNA, the CDR3 is TGTGCCAGCAGCGTAGAAGGACAGGGGGCCTTTTACGAGCAGTACTTC. This chain joins TRBV9 and TRBJ2-7, with 11 positions matching TRBD1. Germline V CDR1 and CDR2: SGDLS, YYNGEE. CDR3 length: 16 residues. The junction had 6 bases not matched to a gene; V was cut back by 0 bases and J by 4 bases.

The chain joins TRBV10-3 to TRBJ2-3; TRBD1 matches 8 bases. The germline CDR1 and CDR2 sequences are ENHRY and SYGVKD. The V gene end was trimmed by 10 bases and the J gene end by 4 bases; junction bases not matched to a gene: 13. The CDR3 runs to 15 residues. CDR3 sequence: CATHTGGGIPDTQYF. CDR3 sequence (DNA): TGTGCCACCCATACAGGGGGTGGGATTCCAGATACGCAGTATTTT.